This section outlines one TCR beta chain sequence together with its context. Its antigen is unknown. Assay used: immunoSEQ multiplex PCR; TCRdb lists only in-frame clones, some missing. The sample consists of some 64,000 clones, roughly nine tenths of them appearing once. The CDR3 has 15 residues. V gave up 8 bases and J gave up 7 bases; unmatched junction bases: 7. From germline, CDR1 is SEHNR and CDR2 FQNEAQ (reference sequence). The sample belongs to a study of T cells in localized non-small cell lung cancer. Study observations and caveats: Adjacent uninvolved lung had the highest clonality, suggesting focused antigen responses.

The specimen comprised peripheral blood, sampled before any cancer treatment. The chain joins TRBV7-9 to TRBJ2-1; 14 bases map to TRBD2. This sequence originates from a woman aged 40-69 years with stage I lung adenocarcinoma. Written as DNA, the CDR3 is TGTGCCAGCCGCCTAGGGACTAGCGGGAGTAATGAGCAGTTCTTC. Its translation is CASRLGTSGSNEQFF.